This T cell receptor (beta chain) was obtained from a study of Tregs in tolerant kidney transplant recipients. Study overall: Recipients received nonmyeloablative bone marrow transplants from related graft donors, with transient mixed chimerism.

V lost 5 bases and J 0 bases, leaving 19 bases between the germline ends. Germline values: CDR1 DFQATT, CDR2 SNEGSKA (reference sequence). This CDR3 has 16 residues. Study outcomes and limitations: Validation in larger populations is needed because few patients were studied. Nucleotide sequences could not be compared across some patients' samples due to primer changes. Donor-specific Treg expansion exceeded global Treg expansion in tolerant patients, suggesting antigen drive.

The method was immunoSEQ multiplex PCR; TCRdb's version includes in-frame clones alone and lacks a portion of them. The sample's table shows roughly 48,000 clones. In regard to this clone: No antigen is known for it. The CDR3 end is not reached by the read, which stops 3 residues before it; the germline J gene fills it in.

The chain has TRBV20-1 and TRBJ1-1, with D possibly matching TRBD1 (5 bases). The sequences come from CD4+ T cells from blood, collected before the transplant. The receptor comes from a human donor who received a combined kidney and bone marrow transplant. The covered CDR3 bases are TGCAGTGCTGACTCACGACAGAGCCCTATGAACACTGAA. Protein: CSADSRQSPMNTE. The whole CDR3 reads CSADSRQSPMNTEAFF.